The clone carrying this TCR beta chain occurred a few times. The data are from a study of cytomegalovirus exposure and HLA in healthy donors. Vbeta (60) and Jbeta (13) primers were used in the PCR. Sequencing used immunoSEQ multiplex PCR; TCRdb keeps in-frame clones, though not all of them. The sample records 150,000 to 200,000 clones, 70% to 80% being singletons. Specimen: PBMCs. The receptor's source is a woman aged 35 to 49 in good health and CMV-seronegative.

For the CDR3, the DNA is TGTGCCAGCAGCTTGGGGGGCAGCGTAACTGAAGCTTTCTTT. Protein product: CASSLGGSVTEAFF. This chain links TRBV5-4 with TRBJ1-1; TRBD1 might be the D (5 bases). V dropped 0 bases and J dropped 5 bases, with 11 bases sitting between them. The germline V gene has CDR1 SGHNT and CDR2 YYREEE (reference sequence). The CDR3 loop spans 14 amino acids.